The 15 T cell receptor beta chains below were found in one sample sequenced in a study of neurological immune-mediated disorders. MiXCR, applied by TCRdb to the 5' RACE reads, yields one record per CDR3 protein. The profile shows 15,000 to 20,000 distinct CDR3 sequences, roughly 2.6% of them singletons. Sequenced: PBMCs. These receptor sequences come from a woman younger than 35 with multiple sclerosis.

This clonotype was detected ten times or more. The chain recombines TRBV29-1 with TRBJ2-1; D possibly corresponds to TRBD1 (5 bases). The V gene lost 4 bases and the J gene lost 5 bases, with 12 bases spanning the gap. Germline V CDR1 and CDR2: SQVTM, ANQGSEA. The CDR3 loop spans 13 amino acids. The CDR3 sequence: CSVGGYLHNEQFF. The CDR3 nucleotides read TGCAGCGTTGGGGGCTATCTCCACAATGAGCAGTTCTTC.

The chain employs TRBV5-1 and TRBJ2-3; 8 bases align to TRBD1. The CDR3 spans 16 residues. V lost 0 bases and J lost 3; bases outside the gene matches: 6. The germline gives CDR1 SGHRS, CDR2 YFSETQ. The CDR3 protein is CASSLGTGSWTDTQYF. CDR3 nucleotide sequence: TGCGCCAGCAGCTTGGGGACAGGGAGTTGGACAGATACGCAGTATTTT.

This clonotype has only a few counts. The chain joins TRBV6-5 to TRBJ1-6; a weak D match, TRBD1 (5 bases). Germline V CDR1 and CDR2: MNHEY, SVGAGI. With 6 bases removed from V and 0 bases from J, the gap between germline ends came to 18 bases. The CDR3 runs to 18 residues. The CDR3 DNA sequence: TGTGCCAGCAGACTGGGGCCGAGGTCGGGCTCCTATAATTCACCCCTCCACTTT. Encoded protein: CASRLGPRSGSYNSPLHF.

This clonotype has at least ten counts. This chain's CDR3 is CSARVLRGGETQYF. As DNA, the CDR3 is TGCAGTGCTAGAGTACTCAGGGGGGGAGAGACCCAGTACTTC. This chain uses TRBV20-1 with TRBJ2-5; D tentatively fits TRBD1 or TRBD2 (7 bases each). CDR3 length: 14 residues. The V gene's germline CDR1 is DFQATT and CDR2 SNEGSKA (reference sequence). Deletions cut 1 base from V and 4 bases from J, with 13 bases between.

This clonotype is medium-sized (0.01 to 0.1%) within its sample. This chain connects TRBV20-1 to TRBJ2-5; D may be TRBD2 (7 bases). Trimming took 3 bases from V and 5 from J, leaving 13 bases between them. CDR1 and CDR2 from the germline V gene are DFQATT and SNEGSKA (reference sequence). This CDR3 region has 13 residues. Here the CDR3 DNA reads TGCAGTGCTAGTAGCGCGGGGGCGGAGACCCAGTACTTC. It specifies CSASSAGAETQYF.

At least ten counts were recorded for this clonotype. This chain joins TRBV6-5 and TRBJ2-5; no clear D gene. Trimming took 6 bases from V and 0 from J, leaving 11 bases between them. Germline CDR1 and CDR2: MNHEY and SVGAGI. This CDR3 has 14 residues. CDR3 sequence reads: CASSPGPYQETQYF. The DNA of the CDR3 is TGTGCCAGCAGCCCTGGGCCCTACCAAGAGACCCAGTACTTC.

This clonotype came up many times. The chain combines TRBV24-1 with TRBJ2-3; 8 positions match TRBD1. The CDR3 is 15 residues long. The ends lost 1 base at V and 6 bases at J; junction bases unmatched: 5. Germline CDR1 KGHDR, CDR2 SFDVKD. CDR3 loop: CATSDFGQGVDTQYF. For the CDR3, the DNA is TGTGCCACCAGTGATTTTGGACAGGGAGTGGATACGCAGTATTTT.

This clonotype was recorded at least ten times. Written as DNA, the CDR3 is TGCGCCAGCAGCCTACATGACACTGAAGCTTTCTTT. Protein product: CASSLHDTEAFF. The chain recombines TRBV5-1 with TRBJ1-1; D is unresolved. The V end was cut by 4 bases, the J end by 3 bases, with 7 bases between. Looked up from germline, CDR1 is SGHRS and CDR2 is YFSETQ. This CDR3 contains 12 residues.

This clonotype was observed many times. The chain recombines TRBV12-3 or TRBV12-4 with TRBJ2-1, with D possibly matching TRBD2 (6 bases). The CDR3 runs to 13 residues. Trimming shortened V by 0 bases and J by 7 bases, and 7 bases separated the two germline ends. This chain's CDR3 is CASSLAAGNEQFF. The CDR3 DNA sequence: TGTGCCAGCAGTTTAGCGGCGGGGAATGAGCAGTTCTTC.

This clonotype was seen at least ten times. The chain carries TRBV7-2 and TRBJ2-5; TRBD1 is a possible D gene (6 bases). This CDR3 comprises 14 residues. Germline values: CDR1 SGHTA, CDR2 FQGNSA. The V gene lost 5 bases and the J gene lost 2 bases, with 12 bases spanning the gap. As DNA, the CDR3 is TGTGCCAGCAGCCCTTACAGGGTTCAAGAGACCCAGTACTTC. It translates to CASSPYRVQETQYF. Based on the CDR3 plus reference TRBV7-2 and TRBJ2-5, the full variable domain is GAGVSQSPSNKVTEKGKDVELRCDPISGHTALYWYRQSLGQGLEFLIYFQGNSAPDKSGLPSDRFSAERTGGSVSTLTIQRTQQEDSAVYLCASSPYRVQETQYFGPGTRLLVL.

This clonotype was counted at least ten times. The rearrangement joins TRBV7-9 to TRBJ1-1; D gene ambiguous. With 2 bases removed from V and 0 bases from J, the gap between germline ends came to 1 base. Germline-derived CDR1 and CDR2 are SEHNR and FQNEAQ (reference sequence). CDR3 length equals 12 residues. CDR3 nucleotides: TGTGCCAGCAGCTTAATGAACACTGAAGCTTTCTTT. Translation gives CASSLMNTEAFF.

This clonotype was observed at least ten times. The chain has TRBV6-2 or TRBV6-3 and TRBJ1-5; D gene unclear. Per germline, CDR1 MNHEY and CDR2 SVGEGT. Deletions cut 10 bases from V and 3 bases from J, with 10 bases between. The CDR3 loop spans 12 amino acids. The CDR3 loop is CATTKSNQPQHF. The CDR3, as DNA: TGTGCCACCACCAAGTCCAATCAGCCCCAGCATTTT.

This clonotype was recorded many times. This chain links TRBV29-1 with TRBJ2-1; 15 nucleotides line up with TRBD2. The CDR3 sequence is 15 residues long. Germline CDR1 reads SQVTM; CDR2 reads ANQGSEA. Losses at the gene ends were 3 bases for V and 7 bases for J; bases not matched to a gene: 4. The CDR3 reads CSVDGTSGRRNEQFF. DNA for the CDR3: TGCAGCGTTGATGGGACTAGCGGGAGGAGGAATGAGCAGTTCTTC.

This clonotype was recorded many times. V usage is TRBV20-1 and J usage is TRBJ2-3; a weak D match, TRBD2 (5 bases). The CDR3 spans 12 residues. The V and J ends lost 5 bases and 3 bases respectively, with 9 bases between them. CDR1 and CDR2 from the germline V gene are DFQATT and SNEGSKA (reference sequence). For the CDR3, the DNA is TGCAGTGCTCCTCTAGCAACAGATACGCAGTATTTT. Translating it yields CSAPLATDTQYF.

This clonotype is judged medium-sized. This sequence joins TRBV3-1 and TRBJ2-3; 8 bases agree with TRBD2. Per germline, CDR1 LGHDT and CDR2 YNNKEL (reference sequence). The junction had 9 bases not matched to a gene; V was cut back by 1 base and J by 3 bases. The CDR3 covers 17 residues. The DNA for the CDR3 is TGTGCCAGCAGCCAAGTTACCGGGACTAGTGGGACAGATACGCAGTATTTT. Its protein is CASSQVTGTSGTDTQYF.